What follows is one TCR beta chain and its context. Its specificity is not known. The data originate from a study of T cell responses to AZD1222 COVID-19 vaccine. Study details: Some second doses came at about 4 weeks and others at about 12 weeks; these were pooled. Study findings and constraints: Clonal diversity may have been underestimated, and the donors were mostly white British, with more females than males. Increased Spike-specific TCR breadth and depth were observed after two AZD1222 doses.

Profiling relied on immunoSEQ multiplex PCR, and the TCRdb table lists in-frame clones only, not all of them. The sample has some 140,000 clones, roughly 84% seen once. CDR1 KGHSH and CDR2 LQKENI come from the germline V gene. Between the trimmed V and J ends, which lost 0 bases and 2 bases, there was a span of 10 bases. The CDR3 contains 16 residues. The J gene is TRBJ2-2, the V gene TRBV18; D not certain. Sample: peripheral blood, taken on day 0 of AZD1222 vaccination. The TCR comes from an adult in good health. DNA for the CDR3: TGTGCCAGCTCACCACCGGTACAGACTAACACCGGGGAGCTGTTTTTT. This sequence encodes CASSPPVQTNTGELFF.